Below are 13 T cell receptor beta chains sequenced from a single sample in a study of cytomegalovirus exposure and HLA in healthy donors. Vbeta (60) and Jbeta (13) primers were used in the PCR. The data were produced by immunoSEQ multiplex PCR, yet TCRdb's version contains in-frame clones alone and is incomplete. Of around 260,000 clones listed, about 80% are singletons. Sequenced: PBMCs. The origin of the receptors is a girl aged 2-10 years in good health and CMV-seronegative.

This chain connects TRBV5-1 to TRBJ1-2; D gene unclear. The V and J ends lost 4 bases and 8 bases respectively, with 18 bases between them. The length of the CDR3 is 14 residues. Germline V gene data show CDR1 as SGHRS and CDR2 as YFSETQ. CDR3 sequence: CASSLPLTSGGYTF. CDR3 coding DNA: TGCGCCAGCAGCCTACCCCTGACGAGCGGGGGCTACACCTTC.

The rearrangement joins TRBV7-9 to TRBJ2-7, with TRBD2 matching over 11 bases. J was trimmed by 4 bases and V by 5 bases; bases with no gene match: 7. The CDR3 is 15 amino acids. The V gene's germline CDR1 is SEHNR and CDR2 FQNEAQ (reference sequence). The CDR3 spells CASSPPGTSGYEQYF. The CDR3 bases are TGTGCCAGCAGCCCCCCCGGGACTAGCGGTTACGAGCAGTACTTC.

The chain links TRBV27 to TRBJ1-5; tentatively, D is TRBD1 (6 bases). Per germline, CDR1 MNHEY and CDR2 SMNVEV (reference sequence). Trimming pared 5 bases from V and 2 bases from J, leaving 16 bases between. This CDR3 comprises 16 residues. The CDR3 spells CASSHRDILGNQPQHF. For the CDR3, the DNA is TGTGCCAGCAGTCACCGGGACATTCTGGGCAATCAGCCCCAGCATTTT.

V usage is TRBV9 and J usage is TRBJ1-3; a possible D gene is TRBD1 (5 bases). Germline V gene lookup returns CDR1 SGDLS and CDR2 YYNGEE. The V end lost 4 bases, the J end lost 4 bases, and 27 bases lay between the germline ends. This CDR3 region has 19 residues. CDR3 amino acids: CASSPQHRHFRRGGNTIYF. CDR3 DNA: TGTGCCAGCAGCCCACAGCACAGGCACTTCAGACGCGGCGGAAACACCATATATTTT.

The genes are TRBV10-2 and TRBJ2-7; perhaps TRBD2 as D (6 bases). CDR1 is WSHSY, CDR2 SAAADI, per germline. The CDR3 extends over 12 amino acids. The V gene lost 8 bases and the J gene lost 5 bases, with 13 bases spanning the gap. CDR3 region: CASGRLAHEQYF. CDR3 nucleotides: TGCGCCAGCGGGAGGCTAGCCCACGAGCAGTACTTC.

A few counts support this clone. This chain uses TRBV6-5 with TRBJ1-5, with D possibly TRBD1 on 5 matching bases. This CDR3 is 15 amino acids long. Germline V CDR1 and CDR2: MNHEY, SVGAGI. V lost 1 base and J lost 1, with 8 bases in between. The CDR3, as DNA: TGTGCCAGCAGTTACTATAGGGGAAGCAATCAGCCCCAGCATTTT. It translates to CASSYYRGSNQPQHF.

The CDR3 DNA sequence: TGTGCCAGCAGTGTCCAGGGGGGTCAGCCCCAGCATTTT. Amino acid sequence: CASSVQGGQPQHF. The chain carries TRBV2 and TRBJ1-5; TRBD1 aligns across 7 bases. CDR3 length: 13 residues. Germline CDR1 is SNHLY and CDR2 is FYNNEI. V trimming: 4 bases; J trimming: 6 bases; junction bases outside the gene matches: 3.

This clone was recorded once. V gene TRBV4-1 combines with J gene TRBJ2-1; D is unresolved. The V end was cut by 1 base, the J end by 6 bases, with 10 bases between. The CDR3 consists of 14 residues. Germline CDR1 MGHRA, CDR2 YSYEKL. The CDR3 nucleotides are TGCGCCAGCAGCCAAGGTTCTTGGAGCAATGAGCAGTTCTTC. It yields the protein CASSQGSWSNEQFF.

The gene calls are TRBV6-5 and TRBJ2-7, with 8 bases that match TRBD2. The CDR3 is 13 amino acids. Germline V gene data show CDR1 as MNHEY and CDR2 as SVGAGI. Unmatched junction bases numbered 3, after V lost 6 bases and J lost 2 bases. The CDR3, as DNA: TGTGCCAGCAGAATAGCGGGAACCTACGAGCAGTACTTC. Amino acid sequence: CASRIAGTYEQYF.

This clone was found a few times. The chain recombines TRBV7-9 with TRBJ1-2; D remains ambiguous. The CDR3 has 14 amino acids. V gave up 1 base and J gave up 11 bases, with 17 bases separating them. Germline CDR1 SEHNR, CDR2 FQNEAQ (reference sequence). CDR3 amino acids: CASSLGQGRPPYTF. The CDR3 nucleotides read TGTGCCAGCAGCTTAGGACAAGGAAGACCTCCTTACACCTTC.

The chain employs TRBV5-1 and TRBJ2-2; D is ambiguous. CDR1 SGHRS and CDR2 YFSETQ come from the germline V gene. Trimming took off 5 bases at V and 4 bases at J, with 12 bases between the two ends. The CDR3 length is 14 residues. The CDR3 sequence is CASRASGSTGELFF. DNA for the CDR3: TGCGCCAGCAGGGCCTCAGGAAGCACCGGGGAGCTGTTTTTT.

V and J are TRBV5-8 and TRBJ2-3; 11 bases agree with TRBD2. The trim removed 4 bases at V and 2 bases at J, leaving 9 bases unmatched. Germline V gene sequence: CDR1 SGHTS, CDR2 YDEGEE. The CDR3 has 17 amino acids. CDR3 in amino acids: CASSLGTSGRNTDTQYF. The CDR3 bases are TGTGCCAGCAGCCTAGGGACTAGCGGACGAAACACAGATACGCAGTATTTT. Looking up the rest from reference TRBV5-8 and TRBJ2-3 gives the full variable domain: EAGVTQSPTHLIKTRGQQATLRCSPISGHTSVYWYQQALGLGLQFLLWYDEGEERNRGNFPPRFSGRQFPNYSSELNVNALELEDSALYLCASSLGTSGRNTDTQYFGPGTRLTVL.

The chain links TRBV4-1 to TRBJ1-1; D unresolved. Trimming left V 5 bases short and J 0 bases short, with 19 bases between. CDR1 and CDR2 from the germline V gene are MGHRA and YSYEKL. The CDR3 runs 17 residues. The CDR3 DNA is TGCGCCAGCAGCTACCGGACGGGAGTCCTAATGAACACTGAAGCTTTCTTT. Amino acids: CASSYRTGVLMNTEAFF.